The 2 T cell receptor beta chains below all came from one sample that was sequenced in a study of blood T cell repertoires in COVID-19. Only in-frame clones appear in the TCRdb table, and some are missing; sequencing was by immunoSEQ multiplex PCR. The table shows 500,000 or so clones, with around 90% occurring only once. Sequenced input: PBMCs or T cells enriched from blood (not recorded which). These receptors were obtained from a woman between 18 and 29 years old who had recovered from COVID-19.

V gene TRBV6-5 combines with J gene TRBJ1-5, with TRBD1 matching over 9 bases. V shed 5 bases, J shed 2 bases, and the junction held 4 bases outside the gene matches. CDR1 MNHEY and CDR2 SVGAGI come from the germline V gene. The CDR3 totals 15 residues. This CDR3 is CASSRDRDGNQPQHF. The CDR3 coding sequence is TGTGCCAGCAGTCGGGACAGGGACGGCAATCAGCCCCAGCATTTT.

V is TRBV7-9 and J is TRBJ1-2, with a tentative D call TRBD1 (6 bases). Trimming pared 7 bases from V and 8 bases from J, leaving 26 bases between. The CDR3 loop spans 16 amino acids. Germline V gives CDR1 SEHNR, CDR2 FQNEAQ (reference sequence). Written as DNA, the CDR3 is TGTGCCAGCAATGCTCTAAAACAGGGAATGTCGGAAGGCTACACCTTC. It is translated as CASNALKQGMSEGYTF.